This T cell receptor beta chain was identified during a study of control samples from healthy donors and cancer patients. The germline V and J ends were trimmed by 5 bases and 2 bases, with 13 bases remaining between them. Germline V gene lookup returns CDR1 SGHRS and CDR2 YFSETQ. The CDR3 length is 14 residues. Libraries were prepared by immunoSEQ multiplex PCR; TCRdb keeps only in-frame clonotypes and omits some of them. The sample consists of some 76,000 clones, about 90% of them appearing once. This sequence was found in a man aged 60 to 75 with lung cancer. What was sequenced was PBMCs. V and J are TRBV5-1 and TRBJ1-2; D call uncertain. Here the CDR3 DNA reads TGCGCCAGCAGATCCGGGTCAGAAAACTATGGCTACACCTTC. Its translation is CASRSGSENYGYTF.